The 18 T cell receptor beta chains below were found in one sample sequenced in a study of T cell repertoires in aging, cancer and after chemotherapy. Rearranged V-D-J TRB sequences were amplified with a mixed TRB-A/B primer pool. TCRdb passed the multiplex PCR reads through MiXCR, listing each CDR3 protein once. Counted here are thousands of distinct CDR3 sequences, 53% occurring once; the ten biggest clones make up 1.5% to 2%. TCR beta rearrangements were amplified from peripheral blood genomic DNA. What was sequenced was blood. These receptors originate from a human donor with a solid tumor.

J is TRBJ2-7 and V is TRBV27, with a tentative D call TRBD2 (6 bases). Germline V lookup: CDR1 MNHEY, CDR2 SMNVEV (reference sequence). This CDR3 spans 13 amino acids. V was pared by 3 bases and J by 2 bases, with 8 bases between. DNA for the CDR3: TGTGCCAGCAGTTTCCGGGAGACCTACGAGCAGTACTTC. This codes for CASSFRETYEQYF.

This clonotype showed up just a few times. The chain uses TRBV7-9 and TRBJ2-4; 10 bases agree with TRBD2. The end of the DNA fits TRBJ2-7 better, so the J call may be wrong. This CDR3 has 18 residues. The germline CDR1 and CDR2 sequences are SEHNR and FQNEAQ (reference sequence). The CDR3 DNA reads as TGTGCCAGCAGCCTGGGACAGGCCGAAACTAGCGGGATCGACGAGCAGTACTTC. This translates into CASSLGQAETSGIDEQYF.

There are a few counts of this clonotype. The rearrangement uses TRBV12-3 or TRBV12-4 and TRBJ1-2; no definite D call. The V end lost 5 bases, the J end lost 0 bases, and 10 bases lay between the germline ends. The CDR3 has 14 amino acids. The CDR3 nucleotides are TGTGCCAGCAGTACGGTCTCGTCTAACTATGGCTACACCTTC. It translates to CASSTVSSNYGYTF.

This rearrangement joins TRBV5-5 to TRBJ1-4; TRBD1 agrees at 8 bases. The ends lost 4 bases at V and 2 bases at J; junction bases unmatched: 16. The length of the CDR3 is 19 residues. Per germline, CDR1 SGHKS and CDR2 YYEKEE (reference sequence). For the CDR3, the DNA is TGTGCCAGCAGCCCGGTGATGGACAGGGAAAGAGGGACTAATGAAAAACTGTTTTTT. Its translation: CASSPVMDRERGTNEKLFF.

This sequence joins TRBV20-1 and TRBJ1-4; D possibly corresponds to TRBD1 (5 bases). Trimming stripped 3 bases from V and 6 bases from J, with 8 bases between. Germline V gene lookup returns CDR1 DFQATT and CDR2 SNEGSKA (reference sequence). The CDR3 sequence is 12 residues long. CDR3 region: CSASREYEKLFF. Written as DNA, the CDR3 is TGCAGTGCTAGCAGGGAATATGAAAAACTGTTTTTT.

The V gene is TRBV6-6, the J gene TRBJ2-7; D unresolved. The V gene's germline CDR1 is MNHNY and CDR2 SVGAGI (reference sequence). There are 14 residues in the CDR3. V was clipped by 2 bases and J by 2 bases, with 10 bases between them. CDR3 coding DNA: TGTGCCAGCAGTTACGAGGTCTTAACCTACGAGCAGTACTTC. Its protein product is CASSYEVLTYEQYF.

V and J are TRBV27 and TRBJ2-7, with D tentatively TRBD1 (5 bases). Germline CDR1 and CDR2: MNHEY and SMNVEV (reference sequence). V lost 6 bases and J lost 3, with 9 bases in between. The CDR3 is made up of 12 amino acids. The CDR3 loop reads CASRGVGYEQYF. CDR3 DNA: TGTGCCAGCAGAGGGGTCGGCTACGAGCAGTACTTC.

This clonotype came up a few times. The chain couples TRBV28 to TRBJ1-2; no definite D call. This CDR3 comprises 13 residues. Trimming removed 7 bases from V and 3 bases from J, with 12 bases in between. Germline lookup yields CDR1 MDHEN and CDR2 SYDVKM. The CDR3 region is CASTPFADYGYTF. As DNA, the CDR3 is TGTGCCAGCACCCCCTTTGCGGACTATGGCTACACCTTC.

Here the CDR3 DNA reads TGCGCCAGCAGCTCCGGGGCCGAGGGCGAGCAGTACTTC. This gives the protein CASSSGAEGEQYF. The chain has TRBV5-1 and TRBJ2-7; D is perhaps TRBD1 or TRBD2 (5 bases each). The CDR3 spans 13 residues. Trimming cost V 3 bases and J 6 bases, with 13 bases left between them. Germline V gives CDR1 SGHRS, CDR2 YFSETQ. Using reference TRBV5-1 and TRBJ2-7 for the parts outside the CDR3, the full variable domain is KAGVTQTPRYLIKTRGQQVTLSCSPISGHRSVSWYQQTPGQGLQFLFEYFSETQRNKGNFPGRFSGRQFSNSRSEMNVSTLELGDSALYLCASSSGAEGEQYFGPGTRLTVT.

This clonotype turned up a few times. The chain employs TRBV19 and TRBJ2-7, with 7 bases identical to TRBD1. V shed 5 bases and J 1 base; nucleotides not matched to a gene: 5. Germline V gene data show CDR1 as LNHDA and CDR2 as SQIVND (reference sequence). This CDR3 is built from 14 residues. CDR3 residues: CASSARDRSYEQYF. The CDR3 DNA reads TGTGCCAGTAGTGCCCGGGACAGATCCTACGAGCAGTACTTC.

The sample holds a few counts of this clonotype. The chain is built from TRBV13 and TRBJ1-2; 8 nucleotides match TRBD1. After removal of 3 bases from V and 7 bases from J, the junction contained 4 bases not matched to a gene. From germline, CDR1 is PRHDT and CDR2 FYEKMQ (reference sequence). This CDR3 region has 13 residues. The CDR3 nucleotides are TGTGCCAGCAGCTTCCGGACAGGGTCTGGCTACACCTTC. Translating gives CASSFRTGSGYTF.

The CDR3 nucleotides read TGTGCCAGCCGACACACGTACAGCCCTAGCAGGCTGTTTTTT. This sequence encodes CASRHTYSPSRLFF. The chain joins TRBV21-1 to TRBJ2-2; TRBD2 is the table's D call, not checked against the DNA. TRBV21-1 constitutes a pseudogene. This CDR3 contains 14 residues.

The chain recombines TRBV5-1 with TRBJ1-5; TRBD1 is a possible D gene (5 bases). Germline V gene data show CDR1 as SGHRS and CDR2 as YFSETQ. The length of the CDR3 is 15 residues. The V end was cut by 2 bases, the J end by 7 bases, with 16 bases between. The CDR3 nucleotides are TGCGCCAGCAGCTTTGGGGGGATTGGGGAGCAGCCCCAGCATTTT. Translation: CASSFGGIGEQPQHF.

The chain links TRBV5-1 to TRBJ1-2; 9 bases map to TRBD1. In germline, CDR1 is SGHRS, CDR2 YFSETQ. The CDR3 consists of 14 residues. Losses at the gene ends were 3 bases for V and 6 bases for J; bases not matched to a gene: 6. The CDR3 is CASSSGQGDNGYTF. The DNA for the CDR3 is TGCGCCAGCAGCTCGGGACAGGGCGACAATGGCTACACCTTC.

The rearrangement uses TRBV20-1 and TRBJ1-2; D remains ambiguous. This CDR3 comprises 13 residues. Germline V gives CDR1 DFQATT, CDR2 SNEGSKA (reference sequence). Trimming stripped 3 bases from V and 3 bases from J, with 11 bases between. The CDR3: CSARCFRDYGYTF. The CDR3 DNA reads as TGCAGTGCTAGGTGTTTCAGAGACTATGGCTACACCTTC.

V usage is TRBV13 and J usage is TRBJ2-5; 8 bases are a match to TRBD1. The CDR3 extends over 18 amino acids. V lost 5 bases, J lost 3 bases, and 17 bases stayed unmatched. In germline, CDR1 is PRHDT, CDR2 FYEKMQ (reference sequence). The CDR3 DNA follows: TGTGCCAGCAGCAACCTACCGGGACAGGAGGGGGATGAAGAGACCCAGTACTTC. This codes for CASSNLPGQEGDEETQYF.

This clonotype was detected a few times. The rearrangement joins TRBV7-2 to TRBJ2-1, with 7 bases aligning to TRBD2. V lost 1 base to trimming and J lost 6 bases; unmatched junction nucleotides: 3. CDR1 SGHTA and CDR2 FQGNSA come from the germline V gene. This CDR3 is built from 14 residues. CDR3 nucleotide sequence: TGTGCCAGCAGCTTAGGGCGGGAGCGCAATGAGCAGTTCTTC. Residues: CASSLGRERNEQFF.

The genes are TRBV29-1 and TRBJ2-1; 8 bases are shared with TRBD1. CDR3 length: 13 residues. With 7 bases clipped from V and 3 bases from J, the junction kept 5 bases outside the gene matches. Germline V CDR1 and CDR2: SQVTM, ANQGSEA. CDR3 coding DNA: TGCAGCGACCGGGACAGGAGCTACAATGAGCAGTTCTTC. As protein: CSDRDRSYNEQFF.